This T cell receptor (beta chain) was sequenced during a study of cytomegalovirus exposure and HLA in healthy donors. Germline loops: CDR1 MNHNY, CDR2 SVGAGI (reference sequence). The CDR3 spans 13 residues. With 6 bases removed from V and 8 bases from J, the gap between germline ends came to 13 bases. The PCR employed 60 Vbeta primers together with 13 Jbeta primers. Sequenced by immunoSEQ multiplex PCR; TCRdb stores in-frame clones only, minus some. This sample carries 95,000 to 150,000 clones, with roughly 3.5% going to the ten biggest clones. Sequencing was done on a sample of PBMCs. The sequence derives from a man younger than 30 in good health and CMV-seronegative. The chain combines TRBV6-6 with TRBJ1-4, with D unclear. The CDR3 DNA sequence: TGTGCCAGCAGCCGTCAGGAAAGCGAAAAACTGTTTTTT. It is translated as CASSRQESEKLFF.